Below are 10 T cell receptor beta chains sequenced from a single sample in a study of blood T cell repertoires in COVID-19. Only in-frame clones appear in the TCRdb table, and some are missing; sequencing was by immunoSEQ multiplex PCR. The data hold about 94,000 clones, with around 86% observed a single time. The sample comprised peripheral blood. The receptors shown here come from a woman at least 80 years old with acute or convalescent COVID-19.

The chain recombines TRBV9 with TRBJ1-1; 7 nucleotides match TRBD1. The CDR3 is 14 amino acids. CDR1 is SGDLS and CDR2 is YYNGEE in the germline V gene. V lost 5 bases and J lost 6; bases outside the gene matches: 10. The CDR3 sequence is CASRAPTTGSEAFF. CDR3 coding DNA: TGTGCCAGCAGGGCACCTACGACAGGGTCTGAAGCTTTCTTT. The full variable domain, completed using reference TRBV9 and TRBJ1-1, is DSGVTQTPKHLITATGQRVTLRCSPRSGDLSVYWYQQSLDQGLQFLIQYYNGEERAKGNILERFSAQQFPDLHSELNLSSLELGDSALYFCASRAPTTGSEAFFGQGTRLTVV.

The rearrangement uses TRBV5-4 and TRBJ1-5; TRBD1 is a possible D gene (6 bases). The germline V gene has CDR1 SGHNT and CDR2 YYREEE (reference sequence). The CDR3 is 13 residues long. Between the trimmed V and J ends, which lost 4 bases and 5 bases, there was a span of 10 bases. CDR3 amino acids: CASSANRDQPQHF. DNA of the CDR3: TGTGCCAGCAGCGCGAACAGGGATCAGCCCCAGCATTTT.

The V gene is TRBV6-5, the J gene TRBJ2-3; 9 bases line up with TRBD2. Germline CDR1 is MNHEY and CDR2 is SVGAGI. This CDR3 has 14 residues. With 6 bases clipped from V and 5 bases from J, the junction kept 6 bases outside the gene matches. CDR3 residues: CASRMAGGRDTQYF. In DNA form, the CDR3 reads TGTGCCAGCAGGATGGCGGGAGGGAGAGATACGCAGTATTTT.

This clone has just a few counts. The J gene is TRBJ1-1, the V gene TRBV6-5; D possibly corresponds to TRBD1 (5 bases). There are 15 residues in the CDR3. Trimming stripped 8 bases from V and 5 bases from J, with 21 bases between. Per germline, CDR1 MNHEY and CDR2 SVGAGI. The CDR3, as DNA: TGTGCCAGCTCGCTAGACCGGGGCGCGGGGACTGAAGCTTTCTTT. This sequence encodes CASSLDRGAGTEAFF.

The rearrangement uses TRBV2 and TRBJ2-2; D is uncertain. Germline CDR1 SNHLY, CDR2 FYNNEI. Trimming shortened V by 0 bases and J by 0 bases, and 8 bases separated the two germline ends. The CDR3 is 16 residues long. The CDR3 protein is CASSEARQSNTGELFF. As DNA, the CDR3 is TGTGCCAGCAGTGAAGCGCGGCAATCGAACACCGGGGAGCTGTTTTTT. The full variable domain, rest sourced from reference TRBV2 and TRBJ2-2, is EPEVTQTPSHQVTQMGQEVILRCVPISNHLYFYWYRQILGQKVEFLVSFYNNEISEKSEIFDDQFSVERPDGSNFTLKIRSTKLEDSAMYFCASSEARQSNTGELFFGEGSRLTVL.

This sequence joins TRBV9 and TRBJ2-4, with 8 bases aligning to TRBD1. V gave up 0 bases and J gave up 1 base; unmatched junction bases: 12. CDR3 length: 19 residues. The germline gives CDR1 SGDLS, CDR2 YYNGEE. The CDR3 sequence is CASSVEGTGGGVAKNIQYF. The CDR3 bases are TGTGCCAGCAGCGTAGAAGGGACAGGTGGTGGGGTTGCCAAAAACATTCAGTACTTC.

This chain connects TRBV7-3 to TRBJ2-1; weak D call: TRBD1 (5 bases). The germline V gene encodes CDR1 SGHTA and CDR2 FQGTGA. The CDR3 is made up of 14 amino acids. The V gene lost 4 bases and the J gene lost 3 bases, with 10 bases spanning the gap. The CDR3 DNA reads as TGTGCCAGCAGCTCAGGGAATCGCTACAATGAGCAGTTCTTC. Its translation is CASSSGNRYNEQFF.

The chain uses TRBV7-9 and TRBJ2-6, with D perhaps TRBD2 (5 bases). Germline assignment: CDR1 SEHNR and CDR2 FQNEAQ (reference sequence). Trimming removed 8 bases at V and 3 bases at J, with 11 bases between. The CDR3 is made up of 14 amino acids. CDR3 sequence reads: CASSTSGGANVLTF. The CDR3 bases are TGTGCCAGCTCTACCAGCGGTGGGGCCAACGTCCTGACTTTC.

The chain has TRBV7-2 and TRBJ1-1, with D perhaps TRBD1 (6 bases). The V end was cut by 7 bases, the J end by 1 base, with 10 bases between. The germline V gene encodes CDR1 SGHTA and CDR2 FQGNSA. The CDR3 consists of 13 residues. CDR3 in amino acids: CASTLTGNTEAFF. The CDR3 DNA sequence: TGTGCCAGCACCCTGACAGGGAACACTGAAGCTTTCTTT.

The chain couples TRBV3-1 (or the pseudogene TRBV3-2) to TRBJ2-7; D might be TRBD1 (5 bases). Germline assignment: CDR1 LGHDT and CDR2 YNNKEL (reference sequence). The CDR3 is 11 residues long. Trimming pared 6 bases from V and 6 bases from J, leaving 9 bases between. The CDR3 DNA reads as TGTGCCAGCAGTCTTCAGGGCGAGCAGTACTTC. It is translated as CASSLQGEQYF.